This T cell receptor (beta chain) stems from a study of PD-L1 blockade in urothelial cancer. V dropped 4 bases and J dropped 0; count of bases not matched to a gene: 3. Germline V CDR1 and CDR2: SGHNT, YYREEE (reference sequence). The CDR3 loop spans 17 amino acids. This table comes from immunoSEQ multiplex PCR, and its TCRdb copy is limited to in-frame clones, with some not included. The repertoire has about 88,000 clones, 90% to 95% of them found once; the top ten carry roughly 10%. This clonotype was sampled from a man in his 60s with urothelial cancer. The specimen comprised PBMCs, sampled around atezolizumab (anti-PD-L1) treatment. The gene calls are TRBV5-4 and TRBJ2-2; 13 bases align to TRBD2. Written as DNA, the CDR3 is TGTGCCAGCAGCATTGGACTAGCGGGGGCGAACACCGGGGAGCTGTTTTTT. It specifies CASSIGLAGANTGELFF.